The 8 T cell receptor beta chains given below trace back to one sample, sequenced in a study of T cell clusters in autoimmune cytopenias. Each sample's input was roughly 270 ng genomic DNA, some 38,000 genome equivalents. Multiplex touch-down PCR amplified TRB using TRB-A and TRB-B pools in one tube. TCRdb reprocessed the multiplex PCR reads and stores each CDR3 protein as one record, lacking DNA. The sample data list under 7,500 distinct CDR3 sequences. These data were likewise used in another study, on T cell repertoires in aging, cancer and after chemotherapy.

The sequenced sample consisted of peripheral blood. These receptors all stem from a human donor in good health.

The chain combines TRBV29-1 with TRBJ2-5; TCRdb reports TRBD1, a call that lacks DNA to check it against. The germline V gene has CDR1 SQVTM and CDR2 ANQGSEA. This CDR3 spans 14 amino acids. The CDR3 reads CSVVAAGAKETQYF.

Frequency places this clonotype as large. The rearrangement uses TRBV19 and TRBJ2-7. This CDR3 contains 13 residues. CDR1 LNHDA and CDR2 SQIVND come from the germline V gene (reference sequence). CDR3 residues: CASSIDGIYEQYF.

CDR3 sequence reads: CASSGGQNSGNTIYF. The chain is built from TRBV5-4 and TRBJ1-3. In germline, CDR1 is SGHNT, CDR2 YYREEE (reference sequence). CDR3 length: 15 amino acids.

The CDR3 loop is CATRGAPDTQYF. V and J are TRBV19 and TRBJ2-3; checking the TCRdb D call of TRBD2 is not possible without DNA. The CDR3 sequence is 12 residues long. CDR1 LNHDA and CDR2 SQIVND come from the germline V gene (reference sequence).

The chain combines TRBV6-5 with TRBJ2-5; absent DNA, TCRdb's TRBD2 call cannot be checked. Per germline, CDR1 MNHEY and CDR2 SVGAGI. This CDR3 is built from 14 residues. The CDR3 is CASSLGTRQETQYF.

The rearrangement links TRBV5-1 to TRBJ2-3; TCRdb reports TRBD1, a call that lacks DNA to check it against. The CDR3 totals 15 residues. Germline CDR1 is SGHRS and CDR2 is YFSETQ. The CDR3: CASSLVMGGTDTQYF.

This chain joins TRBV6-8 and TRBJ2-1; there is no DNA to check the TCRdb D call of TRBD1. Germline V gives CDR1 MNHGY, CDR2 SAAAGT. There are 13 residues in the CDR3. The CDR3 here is CASRPTGTDEQFF.

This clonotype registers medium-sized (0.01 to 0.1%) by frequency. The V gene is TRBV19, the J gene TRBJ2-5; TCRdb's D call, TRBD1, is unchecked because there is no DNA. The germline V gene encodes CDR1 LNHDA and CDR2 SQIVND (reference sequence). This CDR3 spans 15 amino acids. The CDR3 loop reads CASSIVSGARETQYF.